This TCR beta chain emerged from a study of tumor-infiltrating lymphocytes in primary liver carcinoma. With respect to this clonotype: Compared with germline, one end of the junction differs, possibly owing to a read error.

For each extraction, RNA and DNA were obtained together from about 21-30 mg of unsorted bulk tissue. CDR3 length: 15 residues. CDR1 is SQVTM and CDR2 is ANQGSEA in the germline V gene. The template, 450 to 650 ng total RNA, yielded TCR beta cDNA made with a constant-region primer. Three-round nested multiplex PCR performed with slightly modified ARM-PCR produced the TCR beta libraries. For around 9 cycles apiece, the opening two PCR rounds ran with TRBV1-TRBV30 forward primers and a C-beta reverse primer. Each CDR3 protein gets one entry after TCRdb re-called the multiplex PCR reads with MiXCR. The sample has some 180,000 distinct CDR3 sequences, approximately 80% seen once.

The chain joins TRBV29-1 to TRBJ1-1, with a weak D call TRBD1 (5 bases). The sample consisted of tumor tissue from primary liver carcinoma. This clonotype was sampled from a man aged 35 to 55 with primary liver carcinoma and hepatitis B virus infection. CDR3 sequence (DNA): TGTAACGGGGCCCCATGTTGGGCCATGAACACTGAAGCTTTCTTT. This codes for CNGAPCWAMNTEAFF.